The 15 T cell receptor beta chains below come from one sample, sequenced in a study of a mutant IDH1 vaccine in newly diagnosed glioma. Time point specified: week 35, safety follow-up. All doses held 300 ug of mutant IDH1 20-mer peptide, with topical imiquimod. The antigens for these receptors are not known. Here immunoSEQ multiplex PCR was the method, and the copy in TCRdb shows in-frame clones only, minus some. Here the sample spans under 40,000 clones, 78% being singletons. The material was PBMCs, obtained from a glioma patient whose treatment included an IDH1 peptide vaccine. The receptors originated from a woman between 40 and 50 years old with glioma.

This CDR3 is CASSEEAGGTDTQYF. For the CDR3, the DNA is TGTGCCAGCAGTGAAGAGGCGGGGGGTACAGATACGCAGTATTTT. This chain joins TRBV2 and TRBJ2-3, with 8 bases fitting TRBD2. V lost 1 base to trimming and J lost 3 bases; unmatched junction nucleotides: 3. The CDR3 runs 15 residues. The germline CDR1 and CDR2 sequences are SNHLY and FYNNEI.

The chain carries TRBV29-1 and TRBJ1-1; 10 positions agree with TRBD1. J gave up 5 bases and V 7 bases, and 4 bases lay outside the gene matches. CDR1 SQVTM and CDR2 ANQGSEA come from the germline V gene. CDR3 length: 12 amino acids. The CDR3 loop is CSAGTGETEAFF. In DNA form, the CDR3 reads TGCAGCGCCGGGACAGGGGAGACTGAAGCTTTCTTT.

V gene TRBV10-3 combines with J gene TRBJ1-1; 8 nucleotides align to TRBD1. J was trimmed by 7 bases and V by 0 bases; bases with no gene match: 10. CDR1 is ENHRY and CDR2 is SYGVKD in the germline V gene. CDR3 length: 16 residues. The CDR3 DNA follows: TGTGCCATCAGTGAGTCTGGGACAGGCCTGAAGGGTGAAGCTTTCTTT. As protein: CAISESGTGLKGEAFF.

The chain links TRBV9 to TRBJ1-2; TRBD1 is a possible D gene (6 bases). The V gene lost 3 bases and the J gene lost 9 bases, with 12 bases spanning the gap. Per germline, CDR1 SGDLS and CDR2 YYNGEE. The CDR3 has 12 residues. The CDR3 loop reads CASSAITGSYTF. Written as DNA, the CDR3 is TGTGCCAGCAGCGCCATAACAGGGAGCTACACCTTC.

This sequence joins TRBV6-1 and TRBJ1-6, with no clear D. Between the trimmed V and J ends, which lost 1 base and 2 bases, there was a span of 3 bases. The CDR3 runs 14 residues. From germline, CDR1 is MNHNS and CDR2 SASEGT. The CDR3 bases are TGTGCCAGCAGTGAAGGGACCTATAATTCACCCCTCCACTTT. Protein sequence: CASSEGTYNSPLHF.

The chain combines TRBV6-1 with TRBJ2-7, with D tentatively TRBD1 or TRBD2 (5 bases each). CDR1 and CDR2 from the germline V gene are MNHNS and SASEGT. The CDR3 has 12 amino acids. Trimming pared 8 bases from V and 6 bases from J, leaving 14 bases between. CDR3 nucleotides: TGTGCCAGCGAGTGGGGGTTAGGCGAGCAGTACTTC. It translates to CASEWGLGEQYF.

This rearrangement joins TRBV6-1 to TRBJ1-2; 11 bases map to TRBD1. J was trimmed by 2 bases and V by 8 bases; bases with no gene match: 7. This CDR3 has 15 amino acids. Germline CDR1 is MNHNS and CDR2 is SASEGT. DNA for the CDR3: TGTGCCAGCGCGATAAGGACAGGGGGCAACTATGGCTACACCTTC. Translated: CASAIRTGGNYGYTF.

The V gene is TRBV9, the J gene TRBJ2-3, with D possibly being TRBD1 or TRBD2 (6 bases each). The CDR3 length is 16 residues. Germline CDR1 SGDLS, CDR2 YYNGEE. Trimming shortened V by 0 bases and J by 6 bases, and 17 bases separated the two germline ends. In DNA, the CDR3 is TGTGCCAGCAGCGTAGAGGGGGGTACCCTCACGGATACGCAGTATTTT. Its protein product is CASSVEGGTLTDTQYF.

This clone was observed a few times. The CDR3 loop is CASSVGALTKFNYGYTF. DNA for the CDR3: TGTGCCAGCAGCGTAGGAGCTCTCACCAAGTTTAACTATGGCTACACCTTC. This chain connects TRBV9 to TRBJ1-2; D is unresolved. The CDR3 is 17 amino acids. V lost 0 bases and J 1 base, leaving 16 bases between the germline ends. CDR1 and CDR2 from the germline V gene are SGDLS and YYNGEE.

There are a few counts of this clone. This sequence joins TRBV2 and TRBJ1-1; TRBD1 might be the D (6 bases). CDR3 size: 15 residues. V lost 3 bases to trimming and J lost 1 base, with 12 bases between them. Germline assignment: CDR1 SNHLY and CDR2 FYNNEI. CDR3 sequence reads: CASSDKGEANTEAFF. CDR3 nucleotides: TGTGCCAGCAGTGATAAGGGGGAGGCGAACACTGAAGCTTTCTTT.

Only one count was recorded for this clone. V usage is TRBV7-3 and J usage is TRBJ2-1; 9 bases are a match to TRBD2. Germline loops: CDR1 SGHTA, CDR2 FQGTGA. Trimming took 2 bases from V and 5 from J; bases not matched to a gene: 4. This CDR3 spans 15 amino acids. The CDR3 DNA reads TGTGCCAGCAGCTTAGGGCTAGCGGGGCACAATGAGCAGTTCTTC. This codes for CASSLGLAGHNEQFF.

The CDR3 sequence is CAWSVGRYNQPQHF. CDR3 bases: TGTGCCTGGAGTGTAGGCAGATACAATCAGCCCCAGCATTTT. The chain recombines TRBV30 with TRBJ1-5; D gene uncertain. Germline V gene sequence: CDR1 GTSNPN, CDR2 SVGIG (reference sequence). CDR3 length equals 14 residues. The germline V and J ends were trimmed by 0 bases and 3 bases, with 9 bases remaining between them.

J is TRBJ2-5 and V is TRBV7-6; D is unclear. Looked up from germline, CDR1 is SGHVS and CDR2 is FNYEAQ. The CDR3 has 13 amino acids. V was trimmed by 3 bases and J by 5 bases, leaving 10 bases between them. The DNA of the CDR3 is TGTGCCAGCAGCTTGAGTTCGAAGGAGACCCAGTACTTC. Its protein product is CASSLSSKETQYF.

The chain employs TRBV10-3 and TRBJ2-7, with TRBD1 as a possible D gene (6 bases). The CDR3 spans 12 residues. CDR1 and CDR2 from the germline V gene are ENHRY and SYGVKD. Trimming took 6 bases from V and 4 from J, leaving 10 bases between them. In DNA, the CDR3 is TGTGCCATCAGAAACGACAGGTACGAGCAGTACTTC. Protein product: CAIRNDRYEQYF.

The chain combines TRBV15 with TRBJ1-2; a possible D gene is TRBD1 (5 bases). Trimming cost V 6 bases and J 4 bases, with 12 bases left between them. The CDR3 is 13 amino acids. Germline CDR1 LNHNV, CDR2 YYDKDF (reference sequence). Written as DNA, the CDR3 is TGTGCCACCAGTCCTCCCGGGACCTATGGCTACACCTTC. Its translation is CATSPPGTYGYTF.